The subject of this entry is one TCR beta chain. Its antigen remains unknown. CD45RO negativity and positive selection for CCR7 defined naive CD8 cells, a population that excluded terminally differentiated effector memory CD45RA+ cells. Those who donated were healthy HIV-negative adults, with no recent acute infections or vaccinations reported. The source of the sample is a study of shared clonotypes between healthy human individuals. Study results and limitations: Blood was the sole source, and tissue repertoires probably differ. In having few donors, the study represented limited genetic and exposure-history diversity. Against clonotypes common to all four donors, non-shared ones had lower generation probabilities.

Germline V gene lookup returns CDR1 SEHNR and CDR2 FQNEAQ (reference sequence). The CDR3 spans 15 residues. J was trimmed by 2 bases and V by 5 bases; bases with no gene match: 9. Only in-frame clones appear in the TCRdb table, and some are missing; sequencing was by immunoSEQ multiplex PCR. The table shows 700,000 to 950,000 clones, with 96% occurring only once. This receptor was taken from a man in his thirties or forties in good health. The chain links TRBV7-9 to TRBJ2-7; TRBD1 agrees at 7 bases. Sequenced: naive CD8+ T cells sorted from blood. CDR3 sequence: CASSEGQPSPYEQYF. DNA of the CDR3: TGTGCCAGCAGCGAGGGACAGCCTAGCCCCTACGAGCAGTACTTC.